Listed below are T cell receptor beta chains from one sample, sequenced in a study of T cells after somatic rescue of genetic block. Clones were read by immunoSEQ multiplex PCR, and TCRdb kept only the in-frame ones, dropping some. The sample includes tens of thousands of clones, 85% to 95% of them seen just once. Sequenced material: peripheral blood mononuclear cells (PBMCs). These receptors were collected from a man aged 35-49 years. Each CDR3 is given with its conserved first and last residue. Each record gives: D gene, J gene, clone size, V gene, CDR3 length, CDR3 DNA, CDR3 protein. The D gene is left open where the match is weak. Size values are once, few and many counts, or a class for expanded clones, and some rows have none.

D: .; J: TRBJ2-6; size: few; V: TRBV15; length: 16; DNA: TGTGCCACCAGCAGAGATGCTGCATCTGGGGCCAACGTCCTGACTTTC; CDR3: CATSRDAASGANVLTF
D: TRBD1; J: TRBJ1-6; size: .; V: TRBV19; length: 16; DNA: TGTGCCAGTAGACCGGGACAGGGGGACTATAATTCACCCCTCCACTTT; CDR3: CASRPGQGDYNSPLHF
D: TRBD1; J: TRBJ2-5; size: .; V: TRBV5-1; length: 14; DNA: TGCGCCAGCAGCTTGCAGGACAGGGACGGGACCCAGTACTTC; CDR3: CASSLQDRDGTQYF
D: .; J: TRBJ1-5; size: .; V: TRBV7-8; length: 15; DNA: TGTGCCAGCAGCCCGGGACGGATGTTCAATCAGCCCCAGCATTTT; CDR3: CASSPGRMFNQPQHF
D: TRBD1; J: TRBJ2-4; size: once; V: TRBV30; length: 16; DNA: TGTGCCTGGAGTCCCGGACAGGGGGTAGTCAAAAACATTCAGTACTTC; CDR3: CAWSPGQGVVKNIQYF
D: .; J: TRBJ2-1; size: .; V: TRBV7-8; length: 13; DNA: TGTGCCAGCAGCTTAGCTCTCCTCGGGGAGCAGTTCTTC; CDR3: CASSLALLGEQFF
D: .; J: TRBJ2-1; size: .; V: TRBV7-8; length: 14; DNA: TGTGCCAGCAGCTTATTGTCGGGAGTCGATGAGCAGTTCTTC; CDR3: CASSLLSGVDEQFF
D: .; J: TRBJ2-7; size: .; V: TRBV5-1; length: 15; DNA: TGCGCCAGCAGCTTGGGGGCGGGCAGCTCCTACGAGCAGTACTTC; CDR3: CASSLGAGSSYEQYF
D: .; J: TRBJ2-7; size: .; V: TRBV7-8; length: 13; DNA: TGTGCCAGCAGCTTAGCGCGGGATGCCGAGCAGTACTTC; CDR3: CASSLARDAEQYF
D: .; J: TRBJ2-7; size: .; V: TRBV28; length: 15; DNA: TGTGCCAGCAGTTTACTGGCGGACCAGCGCTACGAGCAGTACTTC; CDR3: CASSLLADQRYEQYF
D: .; J: TRBJ2-7; size: .; V: TRBV18; length: 14; DNA: TGTGCCAGCTCACCACAGGGGCCCCCCTACGAGCAGTACTTC; CDR3: CASSPQGPPYEQYF
D: TRBD1; J: TRBJ1-2; size: .; V: TRBV6-6; length: 13; DNA: TGTGCCAGCAGTGAGGACAGGGACTATGGCTACACCTTC; CDR3: CASSEDRDYGYTF
D: .; J: TRBJ2-3; size: .; V: TRBV9; length: 13; DNA: TGTGCCAGCAGCGCGACACGCACAGATACGCAGTATTTT; CDR3: CASSATRTDTQYF
D: TRBD2; J: TRBJ2-7; size: .; V: TRBV19; length: 12; DNA: TGTGCCGTCGGGGGGATGAGCCACGAGCAGTACTTC; CDR3: CAVGGMSHEQYF
D: TRBD1; J: TRBJ2-5; size: .; V: TRBV28; length: 15; DNA: TGTGCCAGCCTCGGTGCGGGACAGGGGGCCGAGACCCAGTACTTC; CDR3: CASLGAGQGAETQYF
D: TRBD1; J: TRBJ1-2; size: .; V: TRBV9; length: 18; DNA: TGTGCCAGCAGCGTAGAGGGGGCGGGCCAGGGACCTAACTATGGCTACACCTTC; CDR3: CASSVEGAGQGPNYGYTF
D: TRBD1; J: TRBJ2-1; size: .; V: TRBV2; length: 16; DNA: TGTGCCAGCAGCCTCCTCCAGGGGGAAATCTACAATGAGCAGTTCTTC; CDR3: CASSLLQGEIYNEQFF
D: .; J: TRBJ2-7; size: few; V: TRBV19; length: 14; DNA: TGTGCCACCCGTTCGTCAGGACTCCACGTCGAGCAGTACTTC; CDR3: CATRSSGLHVEQYF
D: .; J: TRBJ2-1; size: .; V: TRBV4-2; length: 16; DNA: TGTGCCAGCAGCCAAGAGGCAGGGTCCCCCTACAATGAGCAGTTCTTC; CDR3: CASSQEAGSPYNEQFF
D: .; J: TRBJ2-2; size: .; V: TRBV4-2; length: 16; DNA: TGTGCCAGCAGCCCCGGCCGGGGGGCGGACACCGGGGAGCTGTTTTTT; CDR3: CASSPGRGADTGELFF
D: TRBD2; J: TRBJ2-7; size: .; V: TRBV5-6; length: 16; DNA: TGTGCCAGCAGCTGGAGGGCTAGCGGGAGGGCCAACGAGCAGTACTTC; CDR3: CASSWRASGRANEQYF